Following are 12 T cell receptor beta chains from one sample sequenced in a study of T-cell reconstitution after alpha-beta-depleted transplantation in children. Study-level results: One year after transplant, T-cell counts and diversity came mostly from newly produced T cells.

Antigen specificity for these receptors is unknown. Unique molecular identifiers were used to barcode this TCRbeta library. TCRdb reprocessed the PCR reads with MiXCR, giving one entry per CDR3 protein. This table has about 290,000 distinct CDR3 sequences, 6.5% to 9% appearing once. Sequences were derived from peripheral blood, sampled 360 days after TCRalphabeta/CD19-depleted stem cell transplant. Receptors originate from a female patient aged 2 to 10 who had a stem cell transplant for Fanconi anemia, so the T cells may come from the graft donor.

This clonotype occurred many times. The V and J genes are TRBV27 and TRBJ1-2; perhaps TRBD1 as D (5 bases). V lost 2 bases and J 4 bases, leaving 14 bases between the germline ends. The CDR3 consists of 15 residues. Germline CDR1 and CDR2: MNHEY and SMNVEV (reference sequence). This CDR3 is CASSLIGVGGYGYTF. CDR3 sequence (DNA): TGTGCCAGCAGTTTAATAGGGGTGGGGGGCTATGGCTACACCTTC.

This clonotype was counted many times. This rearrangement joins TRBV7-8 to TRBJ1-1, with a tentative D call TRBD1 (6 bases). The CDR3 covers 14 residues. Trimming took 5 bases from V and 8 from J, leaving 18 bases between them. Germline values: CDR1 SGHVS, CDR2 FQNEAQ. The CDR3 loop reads CASSPIQGRGEAFF. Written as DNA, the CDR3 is TGTGCCAGCAGCCCAATACAGGGTCGCGGAGAAGCTTTCTTT.

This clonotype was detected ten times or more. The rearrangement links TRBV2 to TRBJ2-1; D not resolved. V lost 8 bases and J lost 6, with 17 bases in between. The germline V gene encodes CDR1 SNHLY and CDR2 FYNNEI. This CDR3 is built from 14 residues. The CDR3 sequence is CASSLPGLPNEQFF. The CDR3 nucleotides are TGTGCCAGCTCCCTGCCGGGCCTCCCCAATGAGCAGTTCTTC.

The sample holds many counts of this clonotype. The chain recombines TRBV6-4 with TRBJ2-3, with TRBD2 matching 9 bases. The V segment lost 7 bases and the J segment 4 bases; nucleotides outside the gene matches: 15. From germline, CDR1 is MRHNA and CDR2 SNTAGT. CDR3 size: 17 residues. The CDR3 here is CASKKSGSGSDADTQYF. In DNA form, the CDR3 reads TGTGCCAGCAAGAAAAGTGGTAGCGGGAGCGACGCAGATACGCAGTATTTT.

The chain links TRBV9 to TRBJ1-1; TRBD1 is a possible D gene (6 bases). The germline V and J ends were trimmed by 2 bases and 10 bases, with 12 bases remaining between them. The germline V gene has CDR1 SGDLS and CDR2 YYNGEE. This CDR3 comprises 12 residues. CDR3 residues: CASSVPRGRAFF. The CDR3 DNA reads TGTGCCAGCAGCGTGCCCAGGGGAAGAGCTTTCTTT.

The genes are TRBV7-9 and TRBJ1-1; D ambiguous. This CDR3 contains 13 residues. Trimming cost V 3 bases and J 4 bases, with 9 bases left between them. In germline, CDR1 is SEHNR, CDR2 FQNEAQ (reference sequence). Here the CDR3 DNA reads TGTGCCAGCAGCTTGGTCGGGGTCACTGAAGCTTTCTTT. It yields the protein CASSLVGVTEAFF.

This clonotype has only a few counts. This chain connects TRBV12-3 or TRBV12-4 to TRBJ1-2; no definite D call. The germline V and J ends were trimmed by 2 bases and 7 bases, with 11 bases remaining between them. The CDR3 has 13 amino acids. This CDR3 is CASSLSSLRGYTF. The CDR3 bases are TGTGCCAGCAGTTTATCTTCTTTGCGTGGCTACACCTTC.

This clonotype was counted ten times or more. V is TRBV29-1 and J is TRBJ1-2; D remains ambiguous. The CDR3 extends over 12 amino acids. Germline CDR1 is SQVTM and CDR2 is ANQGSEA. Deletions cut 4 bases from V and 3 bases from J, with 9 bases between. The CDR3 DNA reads TGCAGCGTTGCGGACGGCTACTATGGCTACACCTTC. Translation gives CSVADGYYGYTF.

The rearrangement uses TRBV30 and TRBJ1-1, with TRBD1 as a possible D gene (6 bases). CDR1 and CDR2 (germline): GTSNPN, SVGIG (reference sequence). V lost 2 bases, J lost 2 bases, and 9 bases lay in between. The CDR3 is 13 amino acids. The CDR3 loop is CAWSTGINTEAFF. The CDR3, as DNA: TGTGCCTGGAGTACAGGGATTAACACTGAAGCTTTCTTT.

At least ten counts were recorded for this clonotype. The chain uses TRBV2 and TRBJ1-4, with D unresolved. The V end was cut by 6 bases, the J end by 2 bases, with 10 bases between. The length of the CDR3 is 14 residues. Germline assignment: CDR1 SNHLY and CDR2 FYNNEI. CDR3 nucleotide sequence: TGTGCCAGCAGAGTGATTTATACTAATGAAAAACTGTTTTTT. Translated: CASRVIYTNEKLFF.

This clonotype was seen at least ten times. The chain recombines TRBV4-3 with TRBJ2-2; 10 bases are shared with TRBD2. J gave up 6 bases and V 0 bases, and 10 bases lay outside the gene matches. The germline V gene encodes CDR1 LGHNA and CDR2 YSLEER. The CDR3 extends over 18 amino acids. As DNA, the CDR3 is TGCGCCAGCAGCCAAGATCTTGGAGCGGGGGGGCCACCCGGGGAGCTGTTTTTT. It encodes CASSQDLGAGGPPGELFF.

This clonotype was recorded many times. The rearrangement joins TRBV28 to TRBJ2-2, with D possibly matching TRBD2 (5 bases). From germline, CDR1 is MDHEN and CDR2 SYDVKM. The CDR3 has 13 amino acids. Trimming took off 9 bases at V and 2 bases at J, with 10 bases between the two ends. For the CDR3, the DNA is TGTGCCAGTAGACTAACTAACACCGGGGAGCTGTTTTTT. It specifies CASRLTNTGELFF.